The entry below gives a single T cell receptor beta chain sequence along with its context. Its antigen is still unknown. TCRdb reprocessed the 5' RACE reads and stores each CDR3 protein as one record, lacking DNA. Its table lists about 420,000 distinct CDR3 sequences. The germline gives CDR1 MNHEY, CDR2 SVGEGT. The CDR3 runs to 15 residues. The record originates from a study of monozygotic twins with inflammatory bowel disease. Total RNA was isolated from whole blood without T cell sorting. General study points: The results supported no single strong signal or clonotype associated with IBD. Healthy twins showed more clonotype sharing with others than IBD patients, especially patients with disease activity. Perhaps reflecting limited power, concordant and discordant twins did not differ in repertoire similarity.

The rearrangement joins TRBV6-2 or TRBV6-3 to TRBJ2-1; TCRdb's D call of TRBD1 is untestable without DNA. What was sequenced was blood. This clonotype was sampled from a human donor with ulcerative colitis or Crohn's disease, or a healthy co-twin of an affected twin (not recorded which). CDR3 sequence reads: CASSTDRDPYNEQFF.